This TCR beta chain was observed in a study of blood T cell repertoires in COVID-19. Study-wide context: Sources were T cells, B-cell-depleted T cells, or PBMCs; the material itself was cDNA or gDNA.

The data were produced by immunoSEQ multiplex PCR, yet TCRdb's version contains in-frame clones alone and is incomplete. Altogether about 60,000 clones are present, 70% to 85% being singletons, with the ten largest covering 3.5%. CDR1 is SGHVS and CDR2 is FQNEAQ in the germline V gene. There are 13 residues in the CDR3. V shed 6 bases, J shed 7 bases, and the junction held 7 bases outside the gene matches. Sequencing was performed on peripheral blood. The TCR comes from a man in his sixties with acute or convalescent COVID-19. The chain links TRBV7-8 to TRBJ2-7; 9 nucleotides match TRBD1. CDR3 sequence: CASRGTGLGEQYF. In DNA, the CDR3 is TGTGCCAGCAGGGGGACAGGGTTAGGGGAGCAGTACTTC.